This record concerns one TCR beta chain sequence. The data derive from a study of blood T cell repertoires in COVID-19. Overall study: Both acute and convalescent COVID-19 samples were obtained from the United States, Italy and Spain. The cDNA or gDNA used as material had been derived from T cells, B-cell-depleted T cells, or PBMCs.

The trim removed 4 bases at V and 6 bases at J, leaving 15 bases unmatched. The CDR3 consists of 16 residues. In germline, CDR1 is SQVTM, CDR2 ANQGSEA. Per the original methods: Amplification of reference gene primers was used by the study to estimate nucleated cell counts. Clones were read by immunoSEQ multiplex PCR, and TCRdb kept only the in-frame ones, dropping some. That table gives V, J and clone size, and the DNA gave D and trimming. Here the sample spans over 40,000 clones, just under 85% being singletons. J is TRBJ2-7 and V is TRBV29-1, with TRBD2 matching 10 bases. Sequences were obtained from peripheral blood. The receptor was derived from a woman aged 60-75 years with acute or convalescent COVID-19. Here the CDR3 reads CSVGSSGGPPPFEQYF. Here the CDR3 DNA reads TGCAGCGTTGGTTCTAGCGGGGGCCCCCCTCCCTTCGAGCAGTACTTC.